Shown below are 30 T cell receptor beta chains from a single sample sequenced in a study of T cells after yellow fever vaccination. MiXCR was run by TCRdb on the 5' RACE reads, yielding one entry per CDR3 protein. The sample comprises 450,000 to 550,000 distinct CDR3 sequences, 20% to 25% of which are singletons, and approximately 16% rests with the top ten. Sequencing used PBMCs, obtained approximately 22 days after the first yellow fever vaccination. These receptors came from a man between 18 and 29 years old who received the YFV17D yellow fever vaccine.

A few counts support this clonotype. The CDR3 DNA sequence: TGCGCCAGCAGCGTCGTTACCGGGGGTAATGAAAAACTGTTTTTT. As protein: CASSVVTGGNEKLFF. The J gene is TRBJ1-4, the V gene TRBV5-1; maybe TRBD1 (5 bases). The CDR3 extends over 15 amino acids. The V gene lost 4 bases and the J gene lost 4 bases, with 14 bases spanning the gap. In germline, CDR1 is SGHRS, CDR2 YFSETQ.

This clonotype was observed a handful of times. The CDR3 DNA is TGTGCCAGCAGCCAACAGCGGGGCGGAACACCCTACGAGCAGTACTTC. Encoded protein: CASSQQRGGTPYEQYF. This chain joins TRBV14 and TRBJ2-7; TRBD2 matches 7 bases. V dropped 2 bases and J dropped 2; count of bases not matched to a gene: 9. CDR3 size: 16 residues. Germline values: CDR1 SGHDN, CDR2 FVKESK.

This chain links TRBV7-2 with TRBJ2-2; the match to TRBD1 covers 10 bases. CDR1 is SGHTA and CDR2 is FQGNSA in the germline V gene. The CDR3 length is 16 residues. The ends lost 5 bases at V and 7 bases at J; junction bases unmatched: 10. The CDR3 nucleotides are TGTGCCAGCAGCCCCCGGGACAGGGGATTGGGCGGGGAGCTGTTTTTT. This encodes CASSPRDRGLGGELFF.

Only a few counts were recorded for this clonotype. The V gene is TRBV11-2, the J gene TRBJ2-1; D is unresolved. The CDR3 loop spans 14 amino acids. Trimming removed 0 bases at V and 5 bases at J, with 8 bases between. Germline CDR1 SGHAT, CDR2 FQNNGV. The CDR3 here is CASSLEAINNEQFF. In DNA form, the CDR3 reads TGTGCCAGCAGCTTAGAGGCTATCAACAATGAGCAGTTCTTC.

The chain carries TRBV4-1 and TRBJ1-2, with 7 bases identical to TRBD1. The CDR3 loop spans 13 amino acids. V trimming: 4 bases; J trimming: 4 bases; junction bases outside the gene matches: 3. CDR1 and CDR2 (germline): MGHRA, YSYEKL. CDR3: CASSLRTGYGYTF. The CDR3 bases are TGCGCCAGCAGCCTACGGACAGGCTATGGCTACACCTTC.

This clonotype was counted ten times or more. V gene TRBV7-3 combines with J gene TRBJ2-3, with D perhaps given as TRBD1 or TRBD2 (6 bases each). The germline V gene has CDR1 SGHTA and CDR2 FQGTGA. The CDR3 runs to 15 residues. V lost 3 bases to trimming and J lost 2 bases, with 12 bases between them. The CDR3 loop reads CASSLIGGLTDTQYF. DNA of the CDR3: TGTGCCAGCAGCTTGATCGGGGGCCTCACAGATACGCAGTATTTT.

This clonotype was seen only once. The rearrangement joins TRBV12-3 or TRBV12-4 to TRBJ2-1; D unresolved. Between the trimmed V and J ends, which lost 5 bases and 1 base, there was a span of 15 bases. The CDR3 runs 16 residues. CDR3 nucleotides: TGTGCCAGCAGTCCCCGAAACGTCCCTTCCTACAATGAGCAGTTCTTC. It yields the protein CASSPRNVPSYNEQFF.

The chain carries TRBV7-8 and TRBJ2-3, with a weak D call TRBD1 (5 bases). From germline, CDR1 is SGHVS and CDR2 FQNEAQ. CDR3 size: 15 residues. V was clipped by 1 base and J by 2 bases, with 10 bases between them. The CDR3 loop is CASSLEGAATDTQYF. CDR3 nucleotides: TGTGCCAGCAGCTTAGAAGGGGCCGCCACAGATACGCAGTATTTT.

The chain recombines TRBV5-1 with TRBJ2-1; D may be TRBD2 (5 bases). Germline V gene sequence: CDR1 SGHRS, CDR2 YFSETQ. The CDR3 spans 16 residues. With 0 bases removed from V and 4 bases from J, the gap between germline ends came to 14 bases. CDR3: CASSLGTPEFYNEQFF. The DNA for the CDR3 is TGCGCCAGCAGCTTGGGGACTCCCGAATTTTACAATGAGCAGTTCTTC.

This clonotype has more than one count but fewer than ten. The CDR3 is CASSMPLGPRELFF. CDR3 DNA sequence: TGCGCCAGCAGCATGCCTTTAGGGCCCAGGGAGCTGTTTTTT. V usage is TRBV5-1 and J usage is TRBJ2-2, with D hard to call. V lost 4 bases and J 9 bases, leaving 16 bases between the germline ends. CDR1 SGHRS and CDR2 YFSETQ come from the germline V gene. The CDR3 extends over 14 amino acids.

The chain uses TRBV10-3 and TRBJ2-1; 7 bases line up with TRBD2. V gave up 6 bases and J gave up 10 bases; unmatched junction bases: 12. The CDR3 is 14 amino acids. Germline V CDR1 and CDR2: ENHRY, SYGVKD. DNA of the CDR3: TGTGCCATCAGGACTCTAGCGGCCCCGGGGGAGCAGTTCTTC. Amino acid sequence: CAIRTLAAPGEQFF.

In this sample, this clonotype turned up a few times. The chain uses TRBV20-1 and TRBJ2-3, with TRBD2 identical over 8 bases. The trim removed 6 bases at V and 7 bases at J, leaving 12 bases unmatched. Per germline, CDR1 DFQATT and CDR2 SNEGSKA (reference sequence). This CDR3 comprises 14 residues. Here the CDR3 reads CSAGPGGPTYTQYF. The CDR3 DNA follows: TGCAGTGCCGGACCGGGGGGGCCTACGTATACGCAGTATTTT.

This clonotype was counted only a few times. The chain recombines TRBV6-1 with TRBJ1-1; 9 bases map to TRBD1. V lost 9 bases to trimming and J lost 4 bases; unmatched junction nucleotides: 9. The CDR3 is made up of 14 amino acids. CDR1 and CDR2 (germline): MNHNS, SASEGT. The CDR3 reads CASTSDRGSTEAFF. CDR3 DNA sequence: TGTGCCAGTACCTCGGACAGGGGTTCCACTGAAGCTTTCTTT.

The sample holds many counts of this clonotype. This sequence joins TRBV4-3 and TRBJ1-1; 9 positions agree with TRBD1. Losses at the gene ends were 1 base for V and 1 base for J; bases not matched to a gene: 7. CDR1 LGHNA and CDR2 YSLEER come from the germline V gene. This CDR3 spans 17 amino acids. CDR3 region: CASSQVGTGRRNTEAFF. In DNA, the CDR3 is TGCGCCAGCAGCCAAGTGGGGACAGGGCGGAGGAACACTGAAGCTTTCTTT.

The V call is TRBV6-2 or TRBV6-3, the J call TRBJ2-3, with 7 bases matching TRBD2. Germline V CDR1 and CDR2: MNHEY, SVGEGT. V was clipped by 8 bases and J by 0 bases; unmatched bases: 2. The CDR3 consists of 13 residues. As DNA, the CDR3 is TGTGCCAGCGGGACTACTAGCACAGATACGCAGTATTTT. Encoded protein: CASGTTSTDTQYF.

This clonotype was found a few times. The chain employs TRBV20-1 and TRBJ1-5, with 7 bases that match TRBD1. The ends lost 5 bases at V and 4 bases at J; junction bases unmatched: 20. This CDR3 comprises 18 residues. Per germline, CDR1 DFQATT and CDR2 SNEGSKA (reference sequence). The CDR3 bases are TGCAGTGCTCCGATGACAGGGCGCGGTTACGGGGTAAATCAGCCCCAGCATTTT. Protein: CSAPMTGRGYGVNQPQHF.

This clonotype has more than one count but fewer than ten. The chain recombines TRBV24-1 with TRBJ2-3; 9 nucleotides agree with TRBD1. Germline CDR1 reads KGHDR; CDR2 reads SFDVKD. The trim removed 4 bases at V and 6 bases at J, leaving 10 bases unmatched. The CDR3 contains 16 residues. The CDR3 spells CATSDPQDRGDDTQYF. The CDR3 DNA follows: TGTGCCACCAGTGACCCGCAAGACAGGGGGGACGATACGCAGTATTTT.

This clonotype was counted many times. The gene calls are TRBV5-6 and TRBJ2-1; D perhaps matches TRBD1 (5 bases). The CDR3 extends over 13 amino acids. The V end lost 0 bases, the J end lost 6 bases, and 7 bases lay between the germline ends. Germline CDR1 reads SGHDT; CDR2 reads YYEEEE. The CDR3 protein is CASSLAGLNEQFF. In nucleotides, the CDR3 is TGTGCCAGCAGCTTGGCAGGGCTCAATGAGCAGTTCTTC.

This clonotype occurred a few times. The chain combines TRBV3-1 with TRBJ2-5, with TRBD2 matching 7 bases. CDR1 LGHDT and CDR2 YNNKEL come from the germline V gene (reference sequence). The CDR3 is 15 amino acids. Losses at the gene ends were 4 bases for V and 4 bases for J; bases not matched to a gene: 9. The CDR3 loop reads CASSLRCWEGETQYF. CDR3 nucleotides: TGTGCCAGCAGCCTCAGGTGCTGGGAGGGAGAGACCCAGTACTTC.

This clonotype was found a few times. The chain employs TRBV27 and TRBJ1-1; D gene unclear. This CDR3 is built from 14 residues. V dropped 3 bases and J dropped 10 bases, with 18 bases sitting between them. The germline V gene encodes CDR1 MNHEY and CDR2 SMNVEV (reference sequence). The CDR3 reads CASSFGNGGSLAFF. CDR3 coding DNA: TGTGCCAGCAGTTTTGGTAATGGAGGGAGCTTAGCTTTCTTT.

This clonotype was found a few times. The J gene is TRBJ1-1, the V gene TRBV7-9, with unresolved D. Germline V gives CDR1 SEHNR, CDR2 FQNEAQ (reference sequence). Deletions cut 5 bases from V and 7 bases from J, with 17 bases between. This CDR3 comprises 14 residues. The CDR3 protein is CASSRSIRASEAFF. As DNA, the CDR3 is TGTGCCAGCAGCCGTTCCATCCGGGCCAGTGAAGCTTTCTTT.

The rearrangement uses TRBV20-1 and TRBJ2-1, with 11 bases identical to TRBD1. Germline V gene lookup returns CDR1 DFQATT and CDR2 SNEGSKA (reference sequence). Losses at the gene ends were 6 bases for V and 2 bases for J; bases not matched to a gene: 9. This CDR3 has 16 residues. The CDR3 DNA reads TGCAGTGCACCAGGACAGGGGGCCTCTCCCTACAATGAGCAGTTCTTC. Protein sequence: CSAPGQGASPYNEQFF.

This clonotype has more than one count but fewer than ten. The chain has TRBV12-3 or TRBV12-4 and TRBJ2-5; D is undetermined. Trimming shortened V by 7 bases and J by 5 bases, and 8 bases separated the two germline ends. The length of the CDR3 is 11 residues. CDR3 loop: CASTSGETQYF. CDR3 coding DNA: TGTGCCAGCACTTCTGGGGAGACCCAGTACTTC.

There are many counts of this clonotype. The chain combines TRBV7-6 with TRBJ2-2; the match to TRBD2 covers 8 bases. Germline assignment: CDR1 SGHVS and CDR2 FNYEAQ. This CDR3 is built from 17 residues. Trimming at V came to 0 bases and at J to 0 bases, leaving 3 bases not matched to a gene. The CDR3 DNA follows: TGTGCCAGCAGCTTAGCCGGGGGGGCCGCGAACACCGGGGAGCTGTTTTTT. Protein product: CASSLAGGAANTGELFF.

V and J are TRBV24-1 and TRBJ1-2; possible D gene TRBD1, 6 bases. The CDR3 covers 14 residues. The ends were cut back, 7 bases at V and 3 bases at J, with 14 bases in the middle. Germline CDR1 is KGHDR and CDR2 is SFDVKD. CDR3 loop: CATSDGGRDYGYTF. CDR3 DNA sequence: TGTGCCACCAGCGACGGGGGCAGGGACTATGGCTACACCTTC.

This clonotype was observed a few times. The chain couples TRBV12-3 or TRBV12-4 to TRBJ1-5; D unresolved. The CDR3 length is 12 residues. Trimming took off 2 bases at V and 10 bases at J, with 9 bases between the two ends. This CDR3 is CASSLRLEPQHF. The DNA for the CDR3 is TGTGCCAGCAGTTTACGACTGGAACCCCAGCATTTT.

This clonotype was seen more than once but under ten times. The V gene is TRBV29-1, the J gene TRBJ1-2; D unresolved. The length of the CDR3 is 13 residues. Per the germline V gene, CDR1 is SQVTM and CDR2 is ANQGSEA. Trimming took off 4 bases at V and 3 bases at J, with 12 bases between the two ends. The DNA of the CDR3 is TGCAGCGTTGGGGGAGCCATTGACTATGGCTACACCTTC. Protein: CSVGGAIDYGYTF.

The chain joins TRBV18 to TRBJ2-5; D ambiguous. The CDR3 is 13 residues long. Trimming took off 0 bases at V and 3 bases at J, with 5 bases between the two ends. Germline V gene sequence: CDR1 KGHSH, CDR2 LQKENI. CDR3 region: CASSPPNEETQYF. DNA for the CDR3: TGTGCCAGCTCACCACCGAATGAAGAGACCCAGTACTTC.

The chain is built from TRBV12-3 or TRBV12-4 and TRBJ1-4; D is undetermined. Trimming left V 7 bases short and J 8 bases short, with 20 bases between. CDR3 length: 15 amino acids. The CDR3 reads CASTKEHQVGEKLFF. As DNA, the CDR3 is TGTGCCAGCACCAAAGAACATCAAGTAGGGGAAAAACTGTTTTTT.

This chain uses TRBV11-2 with TRBJ2-1; D is possibly TRBD2 (7 bases). The CDR3 runs 15 residues. Per the germline V gene, CDR1 is SGHAT and CDR2 is FQNNGV. The V end was cut by 5 bases, the J end by 6 bases, with 17 bases between. The CDR3 loop is CASSPSGASGNEQFF. The CDR3 nucleotides are TGTGCCAGCAGCCCATCAGGGGCTAGCGGCAATGAGCAGTTCTTC.